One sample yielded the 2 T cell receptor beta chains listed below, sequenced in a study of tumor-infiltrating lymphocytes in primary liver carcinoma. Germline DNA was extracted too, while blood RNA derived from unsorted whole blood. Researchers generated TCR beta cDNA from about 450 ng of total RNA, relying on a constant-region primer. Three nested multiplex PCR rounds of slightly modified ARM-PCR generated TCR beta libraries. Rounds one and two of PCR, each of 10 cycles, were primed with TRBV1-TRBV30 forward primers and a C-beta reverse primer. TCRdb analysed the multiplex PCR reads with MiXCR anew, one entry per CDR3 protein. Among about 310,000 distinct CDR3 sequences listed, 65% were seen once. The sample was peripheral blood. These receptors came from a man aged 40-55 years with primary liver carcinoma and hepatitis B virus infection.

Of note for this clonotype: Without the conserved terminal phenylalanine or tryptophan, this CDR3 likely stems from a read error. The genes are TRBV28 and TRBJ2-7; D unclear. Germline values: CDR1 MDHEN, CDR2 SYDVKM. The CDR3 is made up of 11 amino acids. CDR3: CASSLQGEQYL. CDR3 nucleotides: TGTGCCAGTAGTTTACAAGGGGAGCAGTACCTC.

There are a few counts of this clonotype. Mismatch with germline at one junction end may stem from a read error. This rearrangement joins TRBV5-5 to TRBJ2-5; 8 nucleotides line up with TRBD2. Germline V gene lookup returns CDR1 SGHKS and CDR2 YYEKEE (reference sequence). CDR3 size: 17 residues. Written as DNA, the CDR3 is TGTGCCAGCAGCCTGGAACCCCCGGGAGGGGTGCAAGGGACCCAGTACTTC. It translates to CASSLEPPGGVQGTQYF. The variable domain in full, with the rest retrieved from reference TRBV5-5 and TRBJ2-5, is DAGVTQSPTHLIKTRGQQVTLRCSPISGHKSVSWYQQVLGQGPQFIFQYYEKEERGRGNFPDRFSARQFPNYSSELNVNALLLGDSALYLCASSLEPPGGVQGTQYFGPGTRLLVL.